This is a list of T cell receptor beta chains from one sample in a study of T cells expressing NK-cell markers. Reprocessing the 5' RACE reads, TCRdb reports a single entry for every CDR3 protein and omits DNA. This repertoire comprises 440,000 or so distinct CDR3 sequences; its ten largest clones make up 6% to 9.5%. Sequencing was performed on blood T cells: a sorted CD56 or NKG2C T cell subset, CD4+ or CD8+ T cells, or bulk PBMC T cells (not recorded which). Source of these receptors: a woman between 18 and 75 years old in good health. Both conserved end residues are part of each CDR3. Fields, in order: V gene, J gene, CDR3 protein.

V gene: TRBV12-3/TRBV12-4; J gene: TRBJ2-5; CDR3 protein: CASTLRTGQETQYF
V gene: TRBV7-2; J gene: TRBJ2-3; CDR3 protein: CASSTSGFTDTQYF
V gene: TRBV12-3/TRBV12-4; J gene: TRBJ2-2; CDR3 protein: CASSLGPRRELFF
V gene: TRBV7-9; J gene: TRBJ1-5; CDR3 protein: CASSLRGGQPQHF
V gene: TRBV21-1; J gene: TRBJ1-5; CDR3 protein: CARDRGRQPQHF
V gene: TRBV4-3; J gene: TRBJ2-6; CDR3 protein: CASSQEASSGANVLTF
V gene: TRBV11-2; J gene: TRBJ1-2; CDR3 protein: CASSSIKGDRLGGYTF
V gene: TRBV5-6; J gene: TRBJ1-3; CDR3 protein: CASSLVGSHARGNTIYF
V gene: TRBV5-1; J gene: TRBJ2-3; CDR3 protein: CASSTTTGLADTQYF
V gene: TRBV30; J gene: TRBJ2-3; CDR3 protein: CAWSGAGGPGDTQYF
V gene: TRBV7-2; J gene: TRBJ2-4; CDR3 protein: CASSLGRSRAGKNIQYF
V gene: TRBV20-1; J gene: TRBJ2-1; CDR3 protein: CSARSGGNSYNEQFF
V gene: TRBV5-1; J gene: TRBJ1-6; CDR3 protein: CASSFGGTPNSPLHF
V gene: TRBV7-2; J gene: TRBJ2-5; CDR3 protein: CASSSWPGETQYF
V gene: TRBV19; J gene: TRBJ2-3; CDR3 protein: CASSVDYSSTDTQYF
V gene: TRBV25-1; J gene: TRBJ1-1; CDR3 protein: CASSAPPGQNTEAFF
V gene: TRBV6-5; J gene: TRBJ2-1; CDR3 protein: CASSYGDTYNEQFF